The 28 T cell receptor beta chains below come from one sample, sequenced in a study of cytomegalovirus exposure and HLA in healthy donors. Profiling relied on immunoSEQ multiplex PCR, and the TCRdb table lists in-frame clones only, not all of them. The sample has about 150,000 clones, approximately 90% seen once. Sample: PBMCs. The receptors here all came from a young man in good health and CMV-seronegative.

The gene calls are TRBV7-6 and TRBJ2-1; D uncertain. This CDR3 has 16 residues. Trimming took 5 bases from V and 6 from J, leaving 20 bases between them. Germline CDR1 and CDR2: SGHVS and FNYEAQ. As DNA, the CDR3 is TGTGCCAGCAGCCGTGCGGTCGGTGGAGTAGGCAATGAGCAGTTCTTC. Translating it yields CASSRAVGGVGNEQFF.

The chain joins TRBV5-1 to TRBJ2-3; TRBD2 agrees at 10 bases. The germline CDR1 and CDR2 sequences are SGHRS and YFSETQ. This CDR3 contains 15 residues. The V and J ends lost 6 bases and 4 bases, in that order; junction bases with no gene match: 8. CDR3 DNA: TGCGCCAGCACCAGCGGGAGGGCCTCCCCAGATACGCAGTATTTT. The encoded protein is CASTSGRASPDTQYF.

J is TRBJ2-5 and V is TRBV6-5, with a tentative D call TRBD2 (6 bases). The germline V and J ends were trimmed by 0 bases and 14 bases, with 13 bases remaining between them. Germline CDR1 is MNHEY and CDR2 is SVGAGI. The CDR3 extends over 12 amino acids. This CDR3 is CASSYSNRDLYF. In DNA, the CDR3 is TGTGCCAGCAGTTACTCAAACCGGGACTTATACTTC.

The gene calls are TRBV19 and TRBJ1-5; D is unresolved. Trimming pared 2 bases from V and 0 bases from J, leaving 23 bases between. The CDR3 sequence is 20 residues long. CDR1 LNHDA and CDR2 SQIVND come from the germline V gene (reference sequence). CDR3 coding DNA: TGTGCCAGTAGTATACGTTCGCGTCCTCTTCGTCCTTATAGCAATCAGCCCCAGCATTTT. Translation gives CASSIRSRPLRPYSNQPQHF.

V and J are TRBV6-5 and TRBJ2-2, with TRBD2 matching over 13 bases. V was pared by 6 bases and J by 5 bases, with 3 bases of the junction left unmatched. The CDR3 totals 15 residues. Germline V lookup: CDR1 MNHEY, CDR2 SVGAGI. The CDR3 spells CASSGTSGITGELFF. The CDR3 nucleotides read TGTGCCAGCAGCGGGACTAGCGGGATTACCGGGGAGCTGTTTTTT.

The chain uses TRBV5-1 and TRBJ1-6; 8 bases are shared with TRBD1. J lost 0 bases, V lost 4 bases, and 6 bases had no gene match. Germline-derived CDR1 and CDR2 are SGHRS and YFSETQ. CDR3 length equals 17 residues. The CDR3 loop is CASSLPQGASYNSPLHF. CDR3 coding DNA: TGCGCCAGCAGCCTACCGCAGGGGGCCTCCTATAATTCACCCCTCCACTTT.

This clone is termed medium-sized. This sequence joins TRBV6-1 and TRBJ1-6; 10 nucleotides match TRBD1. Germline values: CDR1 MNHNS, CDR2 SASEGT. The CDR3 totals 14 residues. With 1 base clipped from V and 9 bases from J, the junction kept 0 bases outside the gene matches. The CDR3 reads CASSEGQGASPLHF. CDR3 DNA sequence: TGTGCCAGCAGTGAAGGACAGGGGGCTTCACCCCTCCACTTT.

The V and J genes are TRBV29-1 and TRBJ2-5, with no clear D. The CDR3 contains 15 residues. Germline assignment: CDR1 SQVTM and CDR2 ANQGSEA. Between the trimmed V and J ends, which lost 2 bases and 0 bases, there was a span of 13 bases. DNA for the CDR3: TGCAGCGTTGAACCCCGAGGCTGGTACCAAGAGACCCAGTACTTC. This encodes CSVEPRGWYQETQYF.

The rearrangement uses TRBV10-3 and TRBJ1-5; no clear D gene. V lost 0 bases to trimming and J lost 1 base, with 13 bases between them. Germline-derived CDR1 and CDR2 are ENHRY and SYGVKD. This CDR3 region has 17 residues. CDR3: CAISESVGDWSNQPQHF. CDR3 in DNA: TGTGCCATCAGTGAGTCTGTCGGGGATTGGAGCAATCAGCCCCAGCATTTT.

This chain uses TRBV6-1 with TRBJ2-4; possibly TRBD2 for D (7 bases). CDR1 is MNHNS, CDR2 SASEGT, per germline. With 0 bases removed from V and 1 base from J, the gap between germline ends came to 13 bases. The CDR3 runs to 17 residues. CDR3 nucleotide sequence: TGTGCCAGCAGTGAAGCTAAACGCGGGGGCGCCAAAAACATTCAGTACTTC. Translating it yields CASSEAKRGGAKNIQYF.

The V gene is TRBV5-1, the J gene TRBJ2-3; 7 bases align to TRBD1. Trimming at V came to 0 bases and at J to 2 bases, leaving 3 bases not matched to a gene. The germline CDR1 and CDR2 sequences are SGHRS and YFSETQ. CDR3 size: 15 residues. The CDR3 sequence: CASSLAGQNTDTQYF. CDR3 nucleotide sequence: TGCGCCAGCAGCTTGGCGGGACAGAACACAGATACGCAGTATTTT.

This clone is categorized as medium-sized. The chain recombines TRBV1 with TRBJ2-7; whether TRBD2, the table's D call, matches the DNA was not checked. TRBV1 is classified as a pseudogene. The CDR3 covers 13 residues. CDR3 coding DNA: TGCACCAGCGGACTAGCGAGCTCCTACGAGCAGTACGTC. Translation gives CTSGLASSYEQYV.

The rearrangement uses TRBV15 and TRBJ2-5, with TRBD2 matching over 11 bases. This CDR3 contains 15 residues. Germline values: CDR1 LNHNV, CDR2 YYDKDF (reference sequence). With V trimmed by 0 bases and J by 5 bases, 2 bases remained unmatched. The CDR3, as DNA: TGTGCCACCAGCAGAGATAGCGGGGGGGCCGAGACCCAGTACTTC. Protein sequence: CATSRDSGGAETQYF.

Here the CDR3 DNA reads TGTGCCTGGAGTATCGGACAAAGCACAGATACGCAGTATTTT. This encodes CAWSIGQSTDTQYF. The chain carries TRBV30 and TRBJ2-3, with D maybe TRBD1 (5 bases). Germline V CDR1 and CDR2: GTSNPN, SVGIG (reference sequence). CDR3 size: 14 residues. The ends were cut back, 2 bases at V and 0 bases at J, with 9 bases in the middle.

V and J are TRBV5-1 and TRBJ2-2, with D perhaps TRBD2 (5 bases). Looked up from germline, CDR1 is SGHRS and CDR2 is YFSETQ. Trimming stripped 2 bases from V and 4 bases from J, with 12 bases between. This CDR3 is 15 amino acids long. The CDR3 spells CASSLAVLPTGELFF. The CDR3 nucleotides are TGCGCCAGCAGCTTAGCGGTCCTCCCCACCGGGGAGCTGTTTTTT.

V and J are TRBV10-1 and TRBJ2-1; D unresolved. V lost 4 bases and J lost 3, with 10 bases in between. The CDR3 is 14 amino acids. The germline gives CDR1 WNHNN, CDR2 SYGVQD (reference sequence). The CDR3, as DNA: TGCGCCAGCAGTGCCACGACAAGCTACAATGAGCAGTTCTTC. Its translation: CASSATTSYNEQFF.

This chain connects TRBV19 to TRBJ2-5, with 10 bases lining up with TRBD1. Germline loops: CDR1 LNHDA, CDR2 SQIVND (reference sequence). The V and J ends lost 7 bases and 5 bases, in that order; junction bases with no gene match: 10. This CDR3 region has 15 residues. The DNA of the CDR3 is TGTGCCAGTACCTCGGGACAGGGGATGTGGGAGACCCAGTACTTC. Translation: CASTSGQGMWETQYF.

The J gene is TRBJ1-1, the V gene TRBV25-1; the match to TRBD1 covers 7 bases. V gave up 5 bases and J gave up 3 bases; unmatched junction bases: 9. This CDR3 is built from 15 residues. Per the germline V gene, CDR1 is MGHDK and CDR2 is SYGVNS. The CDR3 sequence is CASSHTGTVDTEAFF. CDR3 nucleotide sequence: TGTGCCAGCAGTCATACCGGGACAGTTGACACTGAAGCTTTCTTT.

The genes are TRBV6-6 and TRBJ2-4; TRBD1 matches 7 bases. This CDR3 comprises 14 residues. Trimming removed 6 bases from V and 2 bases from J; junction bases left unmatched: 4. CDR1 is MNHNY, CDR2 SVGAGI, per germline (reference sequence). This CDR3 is CASRADRTKNIQYF. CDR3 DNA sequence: TGTGCCAGCAGGGCGGACAGGACCAAAAACATTCAGTACTTC.

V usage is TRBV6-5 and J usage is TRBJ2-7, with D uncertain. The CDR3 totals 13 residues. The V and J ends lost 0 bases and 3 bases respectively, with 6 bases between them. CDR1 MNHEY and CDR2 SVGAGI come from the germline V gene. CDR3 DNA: TGTGCCAGCAGTTACTCGAGAGGCTACGAGCAGTACTTC. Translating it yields CASSYSRGYEQYF.

CDR3 region: CASSKVNGGPTGGQDGYTF. The CDR3 DNA is TGTGCCAGCAGCAAAGTCAACGGCGGCCCGACAGGGGGTCAGGATGGCTACACCTTC. V and J are TRBV21-1 and TRBJ1-2; the listed D gene, TRBD1, was not tested against the DNA. TRBV21-1 is noted as a pseudogene. The CDR3 runs 19 residues.

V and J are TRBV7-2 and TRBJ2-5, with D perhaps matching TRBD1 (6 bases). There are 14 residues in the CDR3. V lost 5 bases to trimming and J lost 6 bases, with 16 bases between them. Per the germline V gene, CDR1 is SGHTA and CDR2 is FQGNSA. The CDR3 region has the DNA TGTGCCAGCAGCGCCTTCGAGGGGGTAAAGACCCAGTACTTC. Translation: CASSAFEGVKTQYF.

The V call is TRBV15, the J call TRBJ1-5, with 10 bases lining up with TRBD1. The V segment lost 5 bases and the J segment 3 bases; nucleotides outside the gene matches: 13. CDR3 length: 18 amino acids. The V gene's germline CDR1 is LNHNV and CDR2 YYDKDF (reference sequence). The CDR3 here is CATSGTAGQGGPNQPQHF. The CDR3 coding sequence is TGTGCCACCAGCGGGACTGCTGGACAGGGGGGACCCAATCAGCCCCAGCATTTT.

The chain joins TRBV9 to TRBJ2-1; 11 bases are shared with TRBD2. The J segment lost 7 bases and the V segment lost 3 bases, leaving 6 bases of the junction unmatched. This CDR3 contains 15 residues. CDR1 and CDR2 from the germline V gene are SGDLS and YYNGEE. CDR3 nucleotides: TGTGCCAGCAGCGGGGGGACTAGCGGAAGTAATGAGCAGTTCTTC. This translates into CASSGGTSGSNEQFF. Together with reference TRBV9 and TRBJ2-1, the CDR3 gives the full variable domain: DSGVTQTPKHLITATGQRVTLRCSPRSGDLSVYWYQQSLDQGLQFLIQYYNGEERAKGNILERFSAQQFPDLHSELNLSSLELGDSALYFCASSGGTSGSNEQFFGPGTRLTVL.

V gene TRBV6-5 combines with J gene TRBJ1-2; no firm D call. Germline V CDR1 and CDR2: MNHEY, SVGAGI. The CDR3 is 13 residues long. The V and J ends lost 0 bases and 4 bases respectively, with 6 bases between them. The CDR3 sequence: CASSYSTGYGYTF. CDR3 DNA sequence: TGTGCCAGCAGTTACTCGACTGGCTATGGCTACACCTTC.

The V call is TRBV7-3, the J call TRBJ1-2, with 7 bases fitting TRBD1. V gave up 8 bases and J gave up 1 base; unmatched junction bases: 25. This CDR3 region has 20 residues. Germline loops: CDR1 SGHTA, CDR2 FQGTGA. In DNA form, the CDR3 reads TGTGCCAGCGAACAGCAGCTATTAGCGATTACAGGGGTTATTAACTATGGCTACACCTTC. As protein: CASEQQLLAITGVINYGYTF.

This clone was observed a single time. CDR3 sequence (DNA): TGTGCCAGCACGGGGCAGGGGGCCTACACTGAAGCTTTCTTT. It codes for CASTGQGAYTEAFF. This chain links TRBV2 with TRBJ1-1; 8 bases align to TRBD1. This CDR3 comprises 14 residues. Per germline, CDR1 SNHLY and CDR2 FYNNEI. The V gene end was trimmed by 7 bases and the J gene end by 3 bases; junction bases not matched to a gene: 7.

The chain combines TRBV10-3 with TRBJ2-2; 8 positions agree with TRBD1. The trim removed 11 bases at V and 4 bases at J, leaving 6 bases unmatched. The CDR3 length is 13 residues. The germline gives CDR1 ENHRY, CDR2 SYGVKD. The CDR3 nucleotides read TGTGCCGCCGGACAGGGATTCACCGGGGAGCTGTTTTTT. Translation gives CAAGQGFTGELFF.